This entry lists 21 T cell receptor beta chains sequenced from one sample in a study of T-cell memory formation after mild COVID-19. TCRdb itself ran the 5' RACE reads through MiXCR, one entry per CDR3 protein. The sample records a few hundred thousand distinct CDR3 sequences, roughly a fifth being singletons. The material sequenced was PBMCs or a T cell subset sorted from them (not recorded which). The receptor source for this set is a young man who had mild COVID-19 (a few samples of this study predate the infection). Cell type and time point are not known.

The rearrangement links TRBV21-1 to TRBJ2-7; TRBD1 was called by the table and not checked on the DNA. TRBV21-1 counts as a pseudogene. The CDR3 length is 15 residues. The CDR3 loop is CASSKVRGRCYEQYV. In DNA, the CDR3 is TGTGCCAGCAGCAAGGTCCGGGGGCGTTGCTACGAGCAGTACGTC.

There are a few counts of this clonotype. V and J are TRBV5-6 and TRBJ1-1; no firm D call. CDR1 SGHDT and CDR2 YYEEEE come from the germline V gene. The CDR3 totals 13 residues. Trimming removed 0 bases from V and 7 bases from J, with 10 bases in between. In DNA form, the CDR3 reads TGTGCCAGCAGCTTGGATAAGCGAGGTGAAGCTTTCTTT. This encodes CASSLDKRGEAFF. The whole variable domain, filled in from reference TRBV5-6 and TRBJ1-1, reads DAGVTQSPTHLIKTRGQQVTLRCSPKSGHDTVSWYQQALGQGPQFIFQYYEEEERQRGNFPDRFSGHQFPNYSSELNVNALLLGDSALYLCASSLDKRGEAFFGQGTRLTVV.

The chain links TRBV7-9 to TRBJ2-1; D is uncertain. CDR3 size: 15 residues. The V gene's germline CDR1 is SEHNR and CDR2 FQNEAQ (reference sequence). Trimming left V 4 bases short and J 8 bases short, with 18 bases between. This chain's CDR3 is CASSWTAVDVDEQFF. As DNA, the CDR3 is TGTGCCAGCAGCTGGACCGCCGTTGACGTCGATGAGCAGTTCTTC.

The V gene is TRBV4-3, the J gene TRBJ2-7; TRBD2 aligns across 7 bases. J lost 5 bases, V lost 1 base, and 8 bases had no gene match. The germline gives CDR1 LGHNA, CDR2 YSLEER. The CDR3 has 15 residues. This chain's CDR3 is CASSQAAEGGNEQYF. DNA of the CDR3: TGCGCCAGCAGCCAAGCGGCGGAGGGAGGGAACGAGCAGTACTTC.

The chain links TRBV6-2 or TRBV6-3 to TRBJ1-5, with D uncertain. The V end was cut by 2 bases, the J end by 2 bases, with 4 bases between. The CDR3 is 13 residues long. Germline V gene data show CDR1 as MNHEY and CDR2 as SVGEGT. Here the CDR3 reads CASSYNRNQPQHF. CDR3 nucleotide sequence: TGTGCCAGCAGTTACAACCGCAATCAGCCCCAGCATTTT.

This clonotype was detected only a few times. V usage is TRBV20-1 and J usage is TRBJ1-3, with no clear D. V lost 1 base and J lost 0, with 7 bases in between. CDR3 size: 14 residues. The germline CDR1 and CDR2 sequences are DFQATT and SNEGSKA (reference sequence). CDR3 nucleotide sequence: TGCAGTGCTAGAGTACGGGACTCTGGAAACACCATATATTTT. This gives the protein CSARVRDSGNTIYF.

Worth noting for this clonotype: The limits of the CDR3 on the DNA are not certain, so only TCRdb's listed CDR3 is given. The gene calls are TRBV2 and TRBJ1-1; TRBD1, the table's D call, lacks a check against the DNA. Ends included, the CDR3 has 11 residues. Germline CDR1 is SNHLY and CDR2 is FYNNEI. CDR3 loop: CASILGPQAFF.

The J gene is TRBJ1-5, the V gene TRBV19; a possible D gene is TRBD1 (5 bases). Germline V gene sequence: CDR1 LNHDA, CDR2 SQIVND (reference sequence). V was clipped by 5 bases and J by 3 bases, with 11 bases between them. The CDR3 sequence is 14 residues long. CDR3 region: CASSPGIPNQPQHF. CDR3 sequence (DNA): TGTGCCAGTAGTCCAGGGATTCCCAATCAGCCCCAGCATTTT.

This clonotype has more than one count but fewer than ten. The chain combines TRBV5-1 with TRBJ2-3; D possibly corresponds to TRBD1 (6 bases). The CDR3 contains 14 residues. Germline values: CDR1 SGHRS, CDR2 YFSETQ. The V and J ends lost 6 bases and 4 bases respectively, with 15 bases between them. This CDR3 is CASNRVSSADTQYF. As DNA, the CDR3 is TGCGCCAGCAACAGGGTGTCCTCGGCAGATACGCAGTATTTT.

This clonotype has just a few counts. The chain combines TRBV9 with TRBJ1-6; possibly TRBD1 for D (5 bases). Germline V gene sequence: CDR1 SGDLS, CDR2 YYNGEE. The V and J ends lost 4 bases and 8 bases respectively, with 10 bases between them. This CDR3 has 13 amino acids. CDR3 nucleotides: TGTGCCAGCAGCAGGGGCGGGGATTCACCCCTCCACTTT. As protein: CASSRGGDSPLHF. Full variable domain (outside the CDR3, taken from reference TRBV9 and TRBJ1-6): DSGVTQTPKHLITATGQRVTLRCSPRSGDLSVYWYQQSLDQGLQFLIQYYNGEERAKGNILERFSAQQFPDLHSELNLSSLELGDSALYFCASSRGGDSPLHFGNGTRLTVT.

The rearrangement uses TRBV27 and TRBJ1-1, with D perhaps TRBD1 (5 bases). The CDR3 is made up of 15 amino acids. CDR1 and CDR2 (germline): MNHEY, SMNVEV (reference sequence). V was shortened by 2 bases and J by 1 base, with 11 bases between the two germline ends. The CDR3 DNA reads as TGTGCCAGCAGTTTACAGGGCCGAGGGAACACTGAAGCTTTCTTT. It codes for CASSLQGRGNTEAFF.

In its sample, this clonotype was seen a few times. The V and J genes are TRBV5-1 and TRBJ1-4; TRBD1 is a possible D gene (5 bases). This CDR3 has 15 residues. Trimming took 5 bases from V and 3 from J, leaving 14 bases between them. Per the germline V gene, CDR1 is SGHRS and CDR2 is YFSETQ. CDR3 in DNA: TGCGCCAGCAGACCGCCCGGGACGGCTAATGAAAAACTGTTTTTT. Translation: CASRPPGTANEKLFF.

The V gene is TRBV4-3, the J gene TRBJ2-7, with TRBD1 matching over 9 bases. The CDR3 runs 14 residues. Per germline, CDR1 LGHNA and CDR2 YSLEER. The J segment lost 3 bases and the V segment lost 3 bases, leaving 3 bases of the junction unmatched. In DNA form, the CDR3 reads TGCGCCAGCAGCCACGGGGACAGGGACTACGAGCAGTACGTC. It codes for CASSHGDRDYEQYV.

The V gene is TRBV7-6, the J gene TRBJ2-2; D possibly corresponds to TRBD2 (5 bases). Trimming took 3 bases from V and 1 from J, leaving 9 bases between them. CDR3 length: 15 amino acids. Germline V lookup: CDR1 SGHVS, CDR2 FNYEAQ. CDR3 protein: CASSFTSENTGELFF. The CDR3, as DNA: TGTGCCAGCAGCTTTACTAGTGAGAACACCGGGGAGCTGTTTTTT.

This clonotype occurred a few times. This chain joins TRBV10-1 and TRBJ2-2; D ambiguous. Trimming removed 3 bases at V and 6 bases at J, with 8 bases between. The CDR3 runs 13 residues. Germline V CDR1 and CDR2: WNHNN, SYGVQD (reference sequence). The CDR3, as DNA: TGCGCCAGCAGTGACGAGGCGGCCGGGGAGCTGTTTTTT. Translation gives CASSDEAAGELFF.

Here the CDR3 DNA reads TGTGCCAGCACGCCCCGGGACGAAGAGGAGACCCAGTACTTC. The encoded protein is CASTPRDEEETQYF. The V gene is TRBV11-1, the J gene TRBJ2-5; D may correspond to TRBD1 or TRBD2 (5 bases each). Germline V gives CDR1 SGHAT, CDR2 FQDESV (reference sequence). The CDR3 totals 14 residues. V was cut by 7 bases and J by 5 bases, with 17 bases left in between.

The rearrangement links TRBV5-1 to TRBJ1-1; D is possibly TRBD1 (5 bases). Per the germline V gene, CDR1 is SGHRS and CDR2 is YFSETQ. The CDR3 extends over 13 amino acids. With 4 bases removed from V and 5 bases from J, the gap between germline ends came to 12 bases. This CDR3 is CASSGTLGTEAFF. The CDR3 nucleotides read TGCGCCAGCAGCGGGACGTTAGGGACTGAAGCTTTCTTT.

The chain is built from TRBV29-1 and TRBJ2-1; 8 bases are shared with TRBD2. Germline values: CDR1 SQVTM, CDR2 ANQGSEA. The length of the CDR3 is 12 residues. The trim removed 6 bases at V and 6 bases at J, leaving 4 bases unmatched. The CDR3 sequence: CSVSRGGNEQFF. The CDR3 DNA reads TGCAGCGTATCCCGGGGGGGCAATGAGCAGTTCTTC.

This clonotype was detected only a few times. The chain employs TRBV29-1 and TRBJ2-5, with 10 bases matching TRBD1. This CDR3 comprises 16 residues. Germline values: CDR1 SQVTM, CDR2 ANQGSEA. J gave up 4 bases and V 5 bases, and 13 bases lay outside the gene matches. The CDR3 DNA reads TGCAGCGTTCTGGGGGGCGGGACAGGGGACATAGAGACCCAGTACTTC. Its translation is CSVLGGGTGDIETQYF. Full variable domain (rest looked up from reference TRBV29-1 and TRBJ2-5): SAVISQKPSRDICQRGTSLTIQCQVDSQVTMMFWYRQQPGQSLTLIATANQGSEATYESGFVIDKFPISRPNLTFSTLTVSNMSPEDSSIYLCSVLGGGTGDIETQYFGPGTRLLVL.

The CDR3 sequence is CASSYLVQGNQPQHF. Written as DNA, the CDR3 is TGTGCCAGCAGTTACTTGGTACAGGGTAATCAGCCCCAGCATTTT. The chain combines TRBV6-2 or TRBV6-3 with TRBJ1-5; D perhaps matches TRBD1 (6 bases). The CDR3 runs 15 residues. The germline gives CDR1 MNHEY, CDR2 SVGEGT. The germline V and J ends were trimmed by 1 base and 4 bases, with 11 bases remaining between them.

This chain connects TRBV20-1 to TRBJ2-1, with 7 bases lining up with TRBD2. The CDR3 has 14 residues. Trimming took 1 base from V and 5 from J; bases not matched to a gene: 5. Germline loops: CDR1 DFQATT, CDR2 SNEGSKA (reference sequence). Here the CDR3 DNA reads TGCAGTGCTAGAGCCAGGACTAGTCACAATGAGCAGTTCTTC. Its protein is CSARARTSHNEQFF.